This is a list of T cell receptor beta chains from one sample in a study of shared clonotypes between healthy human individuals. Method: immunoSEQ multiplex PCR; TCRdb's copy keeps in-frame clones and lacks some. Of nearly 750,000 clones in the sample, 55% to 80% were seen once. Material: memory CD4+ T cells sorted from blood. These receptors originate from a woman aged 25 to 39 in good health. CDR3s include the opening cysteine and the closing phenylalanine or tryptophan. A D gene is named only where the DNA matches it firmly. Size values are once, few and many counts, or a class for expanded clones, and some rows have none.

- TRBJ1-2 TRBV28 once CASSLGYRGGYTF TGTGCCAGCAGTTTAGGATATAGAGGTGGCTACACCTTC
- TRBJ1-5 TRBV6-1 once CASIPDRNNQPQHF TGTGCCAGCATCCCGGACAGAAACAATCAGCCCCAGCATTTT
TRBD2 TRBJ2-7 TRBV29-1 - CSVAREGYEQYF TGCAGCGTTGCTCGGGAGGGCTACGAGCAGTACTTC
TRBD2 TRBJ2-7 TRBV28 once CASRDGTTYEQYF TGTGCCAGCAGGGACGGGACTACCTACGAGCAGTACTTC
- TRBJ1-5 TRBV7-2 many CASSLDSGAYQPQHF TGTGCCAGCAGCTTGGATTCGGGGGCTTATCAGCCCCAGCATTTT
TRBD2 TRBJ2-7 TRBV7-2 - CASSVSGTVGEQYF TGTGCCAGCAGCGTGAGCGGGACCGTGGGGGAGCAGTACTTC
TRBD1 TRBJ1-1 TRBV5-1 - CASSPEGDRGHRTEAFF TGCGCCAGCAGCCCCGAGGGGGACAGGGGGCATCGGACTGAAGCTTTCTTT
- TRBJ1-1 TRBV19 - CASKGPSQGLNTEAFF TGTGCCAGTAAGGGTCCATCCCAGGGCCTGAACACTGAAGCTTTCTTT
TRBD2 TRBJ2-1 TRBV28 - CASRTAGGSYNEQFF TGTGCCAGCAGAACTGCGGGGGGATCCTACAATGAGCAGTTCTTC
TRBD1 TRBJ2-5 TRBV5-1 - CASSADRGETQYF TGCGCCAGCAGCGCGGACAGGGGCGAGACCCAGTACTTC
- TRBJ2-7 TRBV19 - CASSPAGRNYEQYF TGTGCCAGTAGTCCCGCAGGGCGGAATTACGAGCAGTACTTC
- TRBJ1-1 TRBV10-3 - CAIGAVDTEAFF TGTGCCATCGGGGCAGTCGACACTGAAGCTTTCTTT
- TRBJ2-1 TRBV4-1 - CASSQDWGGHEQFF TGCGCCAGCAGCCAAGATTGGGGGGGGCATGAGCAGTTCTTC
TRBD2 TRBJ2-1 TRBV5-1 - CASSPSGSSYNEQFF TGCGCCAGCAGCCCGAGCGGGAGCTCCTACAATGAGCAGTTCTTC
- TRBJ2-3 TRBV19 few CASSPGAIRSDTQYF TGTGCCAGTAGCCCCGGGGCTATTCGGTCAGATACGCAGTATTTT
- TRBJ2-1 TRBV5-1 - CASSLAGSYNEQFF TGCGCCAGCAGCTTGGCCGGCAGCTACAATGAGCAGTTCTTC
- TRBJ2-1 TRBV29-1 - CSVPSDTSSYNEQFF TGCAGCGTTCCCTCCGACACGAGCTCCTACAATGAGCAGTTCTTC
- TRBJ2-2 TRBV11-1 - CASSLSGELFF TGTGCCAGCAGCCTGTCCGGGGAGCTGTTTTTT
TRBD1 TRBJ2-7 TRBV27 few CASRKRQGAFSYEQYF TGTGCCAGCAGGAAACGACAGGGGGCTTTTTCCTACGAGCAGTACTTC
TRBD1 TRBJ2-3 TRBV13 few CASSLTGVGTDTQYF TGTGCCAGCAGCCTTACAGGGGTTGGCACAGATACGCAGTATTTT